The 17 T cell receptor beta chains reported below all come from one sample, sequenced in a study of T cells after yellow fever vaccination. TCRdb ran MiXCR on the 5' RACE reads and lists one entry per CDR3 protein. This table holds about 340,000 distinct CDR3 sequences, approximately 9% found once. Material: PBMCs, obtained on the day of the first yellow fever vaccination. The receptors here all came from a man between 18 and 29 years old who received the YFV17D yellow fever vaccine.

The chain has TRBV5-1 and TRBJ2-7; TRBD1 is a possible D gene (6 bases). The V gene's germline CDR1 is SGHRS and CDR2 YFSETQ. The ends were cut back, 2 bases at V and 3 bases at J, with 15 bases in the middle. CDR3 length equals 15 residues. This chain's CDR3 is CASSFEPRGFYEQYV. The CDR3 DNA reads TGCGCCAGCAGCTTTGAGCCCAGGGGATTCTACGAGCAGTACGTC.

The chain couples TRBV7-3 to TRBJ1-2; 9 bases fit TRBD1. Germline loops: CDR1 SGHTA, CDR2 FQGTGA. Unmatched junction bases numbered 10, after V lost 8 bases and J lost 6 bases. There are 14 residues in the CDR3. This CDR3 reads CASGNTGGEDGYTF. The DNA for the CDR3 is TGTGCCAGCGGCAATACAGGGGGCGAGGATGGCTACACCTTC. Based on the CDR3 plus reference TRBV7-3 and TRBJ1-2, the full variable domain is GAGVSQTPSNKVTEKGKYVELRCDPISGHTALYWYRQSLGQGPEFLIYFQGTGAADDSGLPNDRFFAVRPEGSVSTLKIQRTERGDSAVYLCASGNTGGEDGYTFGSGTRLTVV.

The genes are TRBV4-1 and TRBJ1-2; the match to TRBD1 covers 7 bases. Germline CDR1 reads MGHRA; CDR2 reads YSYEKL. After removal of 2 bases from V and 7 bases from J, the junction contained 10 bases not matched to a gene. CDR3 length: 15 residues. CDR3 DNA: TGCGCCAGCAGCCAAATAGCCGGGACAGAGTTTGGCTACACCTTC. It is translated as CASSQIAGTEFGYTF.

The V call is TRBV4-1, the J call TRBJ2-7; 8 bases agree with TRBD2. The J segment lost 2 bases and the V segment lost 3 bases, leaving 9 bases of the junction unmatched. This CDR3 has 16 residues. CDR1 is MGHRA, CDR2 YSYEKL, per germline. The CDR3 loop is CASSHVGAGAAYEQYF. CDR3 nucleotide sequence: TGCGCCAGCAGCCATGTCGGAGCGGGGGCAGCCTACGAGCAGTACTTC.

This clonotype was recorded a few times. A much larger clone is a single base away; this may be a read error. The chain has TRBV7-9 and TRBJ1-6; TRBD1 might be the D (5 bases). The germline CDR1 and CDR2 sequences are SEHNR and FQNEAQ (reference sequence). V was trimmed by 6 bases and J by 7 bases, leaving 10 bases between them. This CDR3 contains 13 residues. CDR3 DNA sequence: TGTGCCAGCAGTCGAGAGGGGAATTCACCCCTCCACTTT. Translated: CASSREGNSPLHF. The entire variable domain, with the rest obtained from reference TRBV7-9 and TRBJ1-6, is as follows: DTGVSQNPRHKITKRGQNVTFRCDPISEHNRLYWYRQTLGQGPEFLTYFQNEAQLEKSRLLSDRFSAERPKGSFSTLEIQRTEQGDSAMYLCASSREGNSPLHFGNGTRLTVT.

This clonotype was counted only a few times. The chain employs TRBV12-3 or TRBV12-4 and TRBJ2-3; D is perhaps TRBD1 (5 bases). V was shortened by 6 bases and J by 1 base, with 17 bases between the two germline ends. This CDR3 region has 16 residues. The CDR3 coding sequence is TGTGCCAGCAGACCGTCAGGGCAACTCCGCACAGATACGCAGTATTTT. Translating it yields CASRPSGQLRTDTQYF.

This clonotype was counted a few times. V gene TRBV18 combines with J gene TRBJ2-3, with D perhaps matching TRBD1 (5 bases). Deletions cut 10 bases from V and 0 bases from J, with 20 bases between. This CDR3 contains 16 residues. Germline V gives CDR1 KGHSH, CDR2 LQKENI. The DNA of the CDR3 is TGTGCCACTCAAGACAGCCTCTTTGCTAGCACAGATACGCAGTATTTT. Residues: CATQDSLFASTDTQYF.

This clonotype has ten or more counts. This chain joins TRBV12-3 or TRBV12-4 and TRBJ1-1, with unresolved D. This CDR3 spans 15 amino acids. V gave up 5 bases and J gave up 4 bases, with 17 bases separating them. In nucleotides, the CDR3 is TGTGCCAGCAGTCCCCTCATTCCAGCAGGCACTGAAGCTTTCTTT. It yields the protein CASSPLIPAGTEAFF.

This clonotype was counted many times. J is TRBJ2-3 and V is TRBV10-3, with D uncertain. CDR1 ENHRY and CDR2 SYGVKD come from the germline V gene. With 0 bases removed from V and 1 base from J, the gap between germline ends came to 5 bases. The CDR3 contains 14 residues. The CDR3 loop is CAISESPRTDTQYF. DNA of the CDR3: TGTGCCATCAGTGAGTCGCCCCGCACAGATACGCAGTATTTT.

This clonotype has just a few counts. This rearrangement joins TRBV7-9 to TRBJ1-1; 9 positions match TRBD1. V shed 5 bases and J 3 bases; nucleotides not matched to a gene: 4. This CDR3 has 14 residues. Germline lookup yields CDR1 SEHNR and CDR2 FQNEAQ (reference sequence). In DNA form, the CDR3 reads TGTGCCAGCAGCAACCGGGACAGGGACACTGAAGCTTTCTTT. This sequence encodes CASSNRDRDTEAFF.

This clonotype showed up just a few times. The chain is built from TRBV3-1 and TRBJ2-6; D is possibly TRBD1 (5 bases). Germline lookup yields CDR1 LGHDT and CDR2 YNNKEL (reference sequence). The CDR3 totals 15 residues. V was shortened by 5 bases and J by 0 bases, with 8 bases between the two germline ends. CDR3 sequence reads: CASSAQGSGANVLTF. DNA for the CDR3: TGTGCCAGCAGCGCCCAGGGCTCTGGGGCCAACGTCCTGACTTTC.

At least ten counts were recorded for this clonotype. V and J are TRBV6-2 or TRBV6-3 and TRBJ2-3; 7 bases agree with TRBD2. The CDR3 has 15 residues. V dropped 2 bases and J dropped 1; count of bases not matched to a gene: 3. The germline gives CDR1 MNHEY, CDR2 SVGEGT. The CDR3 sequence is CASSYQRGRTDTQYF. The CDR3 nucleotides are TGTGCCAGCAGTTACCAGCGGGGTCGCACAGATACGCAGTATTTT.

This clonotype has a handful of counts. V and J are TRBV5-6 and TRBJ1-5, with D possibly matching TRBD1 (6 bases). Trimming left V 2 bases short and J 6 bases short, with 12 bases between. Per the germline V gene, CDR1 is SGHDT and CDR2 is YYEEEE. The CDR3 length is 14 residues. CDR3 sequence reads: CASSLTGSPQPQHF. DNA of the CDR3: TGTGCCAGCAGCTTAACAGGGTCACCTCAGCCCCAGCATTTT.

Turning to this clonotype: This clone may be a read error of a much larger clone one base away. This rearrangement joins TRBV12-3 or TRBV12-4 to TRBJ2-1; D uncertain. The V end lost 0 bases, the J end lost 5 bases, and 14 bases lay between the germline ends. The CDR3 consists of 16 residues. CDR3 DNA sequence: TGTGCCAGCAGTTTAGCGGTATGGGCTCCTAACAATGAGCAGTTCTTC. This translates into CASSLAVWAPNNEQFF.

The rearrangement links TRBV28 to TRBJ1-1; D gene unclear. Germline V lookup: CDR1 MDHEN, CDR2 SYDVKM. The CDR3 runs to 14 residues. V shed 7 bases and J shed 0 bases, with 12 bases lying between them. The CDR3 protein is CASNRPGLNTEAFF. The CDR3 region has the DNA TGTGCCAGCAATCGACCGGGCTTGAACACTGAAGCTTTCTTT.

This clonotype showed up many times. V is TRBV24-1 and J is TRBJ1-2; D gene uncertain. CDR1 is KGHDR, CDR2 SFDVKD, per germline. With 2 bases removed from V and 2 bases from J, the gap between germline ends came to 8 bases. The CDR3 covers 14 residues. CDR3 amino acids: CATSDSGQNYGYTF. In DNA, the CDR3 is TGTGCCACCAGTGATTCTGGGCAGAACTATGGCTACACCTTC.

This clonotype came up a few times. The V and J genes are TRBV7-6 and TRBJ2-1; D is possibly TRBD1 or TRBD2 (5 bases each). Germline V gene lookup returns CDR1 SGHVS and CDR2 FNYEAQ. V was trimmed by 8 bases and J by 6 bases, leaving 17 bases between them. The CDR3 totals 14 residues. CDR3 nucleotides: TGTGCCAGCTCAACCGAGGGGTTCGGCAATGAGCAGTTCTTC. This encodes CASSTEGFGNEQFF.